This note documents a single T cell receptor beta chain sequence. Germline is not matched at one junction end, which may reflect a read error. The CDR3 has 15 residues. Looked up from germline, CDR1 is SEHNR and CDR2 is FQNEAQ (reference sequence). This entry comes from a study of blood T cell repertoires in COVID-19. As for the study in general: There were acute and convalescent COVID-19 samples, and they came from the United States, Italy and Spain. PBMCs, B-cell-depleted T cells, or T cells were the source of the cDNA or gDNA that made up the material.

As processed by the authors: Amplification of reference gene primers was used by the study to estimate nucleated cell counts. Sequenced by immunoSEQ multiplex PCR; TCRdb stores in-frame clones only, minus some. For V, J and clone size, that table is used; D and trimming come from the DNA. The sample yields over 200,000 clones, over 75% seen once. This clonotype originated in a man aged 35-49 years with active or convalescent COVID-19. The V call is TRBV7-9, the J call TRBJ2-3, with 8 bases identical to TRBD2. The sequencing sample was made of peripheral blood. The CDR3 DNA sequence: TGTGCCGGCAGCCTATTAGCGGGGAGCACAGATACGCAGTATTTT. Its protein is CAGSLLAGSTDTQYF.